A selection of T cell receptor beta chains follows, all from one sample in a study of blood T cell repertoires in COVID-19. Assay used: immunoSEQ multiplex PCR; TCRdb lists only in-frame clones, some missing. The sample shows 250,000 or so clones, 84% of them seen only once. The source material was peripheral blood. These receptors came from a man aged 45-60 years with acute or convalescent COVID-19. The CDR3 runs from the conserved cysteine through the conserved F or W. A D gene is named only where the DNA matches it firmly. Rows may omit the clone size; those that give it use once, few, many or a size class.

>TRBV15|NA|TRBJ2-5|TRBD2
CATSRGGSGMQETQYF
TGTGCCACCAGCAGAGGGGGTAGCGGGATGCAAGAGACCCAGTACTTC
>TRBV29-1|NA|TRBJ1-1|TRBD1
CSVGVRQGETEAFF
TGCAGCGTTGGCGTCCGACAGGGGGAGACTGAAGCTTTCTTT
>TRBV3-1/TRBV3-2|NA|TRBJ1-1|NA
CASSRSDNMNTEAFF
TGTGCCAGCAGCCGATCAGACAACATGAACACTGAAGCTTTCTTT
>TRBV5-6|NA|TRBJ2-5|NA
CASSLSTSSETQYF
TGTGCCAGCAGCTTGTCGACTAGTTCCGAGACCCAGTACTTC
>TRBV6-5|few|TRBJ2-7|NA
CASSLSVYPLEQYF
TGTGCCAGCAGTTTAAGCGTGTACCCCCTCGAGCAGTACTTC
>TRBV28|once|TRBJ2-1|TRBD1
CASTLGTGVRNEQFF
TGTGCCAGCACCTTAGGGACAGGAGTCCGCAATGAGCAGTTCTTC
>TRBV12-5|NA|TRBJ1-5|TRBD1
CASGTGTGVHQPQHF
TGTGCTAGTGGCACCGGGACAGGGGTCCATCAGCCCCAGCATTTT
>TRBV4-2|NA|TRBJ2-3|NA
CASSQEGTSTDTQYF
TGTGCCAGCAGCCAAGAGGGGACTAGCACAGATACGCAGTATTTT
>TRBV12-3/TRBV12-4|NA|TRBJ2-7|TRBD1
CASAGDSYYEQYF
TGTGCCAGCGCCGGGGACAGCTACTACGAGCAGTACTTC
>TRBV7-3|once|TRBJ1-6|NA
CASSSQGSGSPLHF
TGTGCCAGCAGCTCACAGGGTTCTGGTTCACCCCTCCACTTT
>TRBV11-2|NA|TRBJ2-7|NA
CASSLDYGSYEQYF
TGTGCCAGCAGCTTAGATTACGGGTCCTACGAGCAGTACTTC
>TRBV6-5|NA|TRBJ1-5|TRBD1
CATGQRSNQPQHF
TGTGCCACGGGACAGAGAAGCAATCAGCCCCAGCATTTT
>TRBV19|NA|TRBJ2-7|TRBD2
CASSIRLAGVEQYF
TGTGCCAGTAGTATAAGGCTAGCGGGAGTCGAGCAGTACTTC
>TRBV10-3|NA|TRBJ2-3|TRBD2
CAISESSGGAEDTQYF
TGTGCCATCAGTGAGTCGAGCGGGGGGGCTGAGGATACGCAGTATTTT
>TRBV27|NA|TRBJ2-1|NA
CASSFRDMYYNEQFF
TGTGCCAGCAGTTTTCGGGACATGTATTACAATGAGCAGTTCTTC
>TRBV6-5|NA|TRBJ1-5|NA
CASILSGGYNQPQHF
TGTGCCAGCATCTTGAGTGGAGGGTACAATCAGCCCCAGCATTTT
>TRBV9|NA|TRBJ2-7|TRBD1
CASSVATGDEQYF
TGTGCCAGCAGCGTAGCTACAGGGGATGAGCAGTACTTC
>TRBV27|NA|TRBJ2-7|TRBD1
CASSLIRQGAPRKQYF
TGTGCCAGCAGTTTAATCAGACAGGGGGCCCCGAGGAAGCAGTACTTC
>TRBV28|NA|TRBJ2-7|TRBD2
CASSPERERGEQYF
TGTGCCAGCAGTCCGGAGCGGGAGCGGGGAGAGCAGTACTTC
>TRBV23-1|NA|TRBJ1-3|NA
CASTWTYGNTIYF
TGCGCCAGCACTTGGACTTATGGAAACACCATATATTTT
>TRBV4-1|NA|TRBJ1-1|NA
CASSQVIQGIEAFF
TGCGCCAGCAGCCAAGTAATTCAGGGGATTGAAGCTTTCTTT
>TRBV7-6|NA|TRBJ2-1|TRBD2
CASSLASEGAGFGDEQFF
TGTGCCAGCAGCTTAGCGTCAGAGGGAGCGGGATTTGGGGATGAGCAGTTCTTC
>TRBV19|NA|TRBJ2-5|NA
CASSISGVGGTQYF
TGTGCCAGTAGTATTTCTGGGGTCGGAGGGACCCAGTACTTC
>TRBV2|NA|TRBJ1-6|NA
CASRSQGYNSPLHF
TGTGCCAGCAGGTCGCAGGGGTATAATTCACCCCTCCACTTT
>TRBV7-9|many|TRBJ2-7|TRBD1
CASSSYRDSTYEQYF
TGTGCCAGCAGCTCGTACCGGGACAGCACCTACGAGCAGTACTTC
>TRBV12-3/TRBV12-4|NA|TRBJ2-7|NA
CASSFGQVEQYF
TGTGCCAGCAGTTTTGGGCAGGTCGAGCAGTACTTC
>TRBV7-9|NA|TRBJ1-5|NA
CASSLRGGDQPQHF
TGTGCCAGCAGCCTAAGGGGTGGGGATCAGCCCCAGCATTTT
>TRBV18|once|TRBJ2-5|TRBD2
CASSPGASGWQETQYF
TGTGCCAGCTCACCAGGGGCTAGCGGGTGGCAAGAGACCCAGTACTTC
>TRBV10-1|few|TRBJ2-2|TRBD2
CATGTSGGTGELFF
TGCGCCACTGGGACTAGCGGGGGGACCGGGGAGCTGTTTTTT
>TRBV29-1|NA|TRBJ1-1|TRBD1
CSGAGQGGTEAFF
TGCAGCGGCGCTGGACAGGGGGGAACTGAAGCTTTCTTT
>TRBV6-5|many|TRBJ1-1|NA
CASRAWLNTEAFF
TGTGCCAGCAGGGCATGGTTGAACACTGAAGCTTTCTTT
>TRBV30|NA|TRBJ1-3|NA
CAWSLSSGNTIYF
TGTGCCTGGAGCCTTAGCTCTGGAAACACCATATATTTT
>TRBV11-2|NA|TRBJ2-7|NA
CASSYGYEQYF
TGTGCCAGCAGCTACGGTTACGAGCAGTACTTC
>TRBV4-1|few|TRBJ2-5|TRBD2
CASSQVRAGVSQETQYF
TGCGCCAGCAGCCAAGTTCGAGCGGGAGTATCCCAAGAGACCCAGTACTTC
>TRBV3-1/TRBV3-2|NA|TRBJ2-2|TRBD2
CASRRTSGGDTGELFF
TGTGCCAGCAGACGCACTAGCGGGGGGGACACCGGGGAGCTGTTTTTT